These 2 T cell receptor beta chains were all obtained from the same sample, sequenced in a study of neurological immune-mediated disorders. TCRdb re-called the 5' RACE reads with MiXCR, one entry per CDR3 protein. The sample lists about 120,000 distinct CDR3 sequences, more than 2.5% seen once, with about 1.2% in the top ten. Sequenced sample: PBMCs. These receptors originate from a woman aged 25 to 39 with multiple sclerosis.

This clonotype showed up many times. The rearrangement joins TRBV6-6 to TRBJ1-5, with D possibly TRBD1 on 6 matching bases. The germline V and J ends were trimmed by 5 bases and 0 bases, with 20 bases remaining between them. This CDR3 spans 18 amino acids. CDR1 and CDR2 from the germline V gene are MNHNY and SVGAGI (reference sequence). The CDR3 DNA sequence: TGTGCCAGCAGTCCGTTGGGGACACTAGGCTATAGCAATCAGCCCCAGCATTTT. It is translated as CASSPLGTLGYSNQPQHF.

This clonotype was recorded at least ten times. The chain links TRBV6-1 to TRBJ2-7, with 10 bases fitting TRBD2. The length of the CDR3 is 12 residues. CDR1 MNHNS and CDR2 SASEGT come from the germline V gene. J gave up 9 bases and V 5 bases, and 4 bases lay outside the gene matches. The CDR3 sequence: CASSRTSGGQYF. CDR3 in DNA: TGTGCCAGCAGTAGGACTAGCGGTGGGCAGTACTTC.